This T cell receptor (beta chain) was sequenced in a study of Tregs in tolerant kidney transplant recipients. General study findings and limits: No direct test of biological reproducibility was done here. Validation in larger populations is needed because few patients were studied.

CDR3 length equals 18 residues. V trimming: 5 bases; J trimming: 3 bases; junction bases outside the gene matches: 16. Germline V lookup: CDR1 LNHDA, CDR2 SQIVND (reference sequence). Thawed PBMCs were FACS-sorted into unstimulated CD4+CD25+CD127- regulatory T cells, CD4+CD25- non-regulatory cells, CD4 and CD8 cells. Profiled with immunoSEQ multiplex PCR; TCRdb holds only in-frame clones, not every one. This table has about 240,000 clones, 80% to 85% appearing once. As regards this clone: Its specificity is not known.

The sequencing input was CD4+ T cells from blood. This clonotype originated in a human donor in good health. V usage is TRBV19 and J usage is TRBJ2-4, with TRBD2 identical over 7 bases. This CDR3 reads CASSPLALGGGDKNIQYF. The CDR3 DNA sequence: TGTGCCAGTAGTCCCCTTGCCCTAGGCGGGGGAGACAAAAACATTCAGTACTTC.